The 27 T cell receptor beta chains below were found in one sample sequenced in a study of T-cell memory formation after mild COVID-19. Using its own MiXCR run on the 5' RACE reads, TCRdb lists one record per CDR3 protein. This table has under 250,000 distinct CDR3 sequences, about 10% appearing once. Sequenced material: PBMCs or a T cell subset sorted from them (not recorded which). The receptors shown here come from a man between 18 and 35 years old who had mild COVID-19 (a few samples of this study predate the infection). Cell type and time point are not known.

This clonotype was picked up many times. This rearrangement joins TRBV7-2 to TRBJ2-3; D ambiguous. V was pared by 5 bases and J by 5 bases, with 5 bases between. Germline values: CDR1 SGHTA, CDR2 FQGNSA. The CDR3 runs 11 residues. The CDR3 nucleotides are TGTGCCAGCAGCCTAAAAGATACGCAGTATTTT. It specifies CASSLKDTQYF.

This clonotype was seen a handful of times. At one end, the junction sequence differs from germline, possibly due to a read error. This chain's CDR3 is CASSGRESVWGYEF. The CDR3 nucleotides are TGTGCCAGCAGCGGGCGGGAAAGCGTCTGGGGATATGAATTC. The rearrangement links TRBV7-2 to TRBJ2-7; a possible D gene is TRBD2 (6 bases). This CDR3 has 14 residues. The germline gives CDR1 SGHTA, CDR2 FQGNSA. Together with reference TRBV7-2 and TRBJ2-7, the CDR3 gives the full variable domain: GAGVSQSPSNKVTEKGKDVELRCDPISGHTALYWYRQSLGQGLEFLIYFQGNSAPDKSGLPSDRFSAERTGGSVSTLTIQRTQQEDSAVYLCASSGRESVWGYEFGPGTRLTVT.

The CDR3 spells CASSPVWGALYGYTF. The CDR3 nucleotides are TGTGCCAGCAGCCCGGTGTGGGGGGCACTCTATGGCTACACCTTC. The rearrangement uses TRBV6-5 and TRBJ1-2; weak D call: TRBD1 (6 bases). The germline gives CDR1 MNHEY, CDR2 SVGAGI. Deletions cut 6 bases from V and 4 bases from J, with 18 bases between. The CDR3 is 15 residues long.

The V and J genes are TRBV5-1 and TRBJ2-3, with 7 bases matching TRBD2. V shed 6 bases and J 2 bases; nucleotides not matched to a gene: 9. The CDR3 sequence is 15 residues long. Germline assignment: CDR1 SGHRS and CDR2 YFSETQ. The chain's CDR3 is CASTRDGGNTDTQYF. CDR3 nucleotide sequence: TGCGCCAGCACCCGGGACGGGGGGAACACAGATACGCAGTATTTT.

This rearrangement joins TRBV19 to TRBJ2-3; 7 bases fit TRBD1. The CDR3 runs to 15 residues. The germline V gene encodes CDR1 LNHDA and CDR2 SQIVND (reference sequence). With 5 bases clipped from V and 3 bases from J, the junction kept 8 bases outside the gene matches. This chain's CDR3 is CASSPGGPRTDTQYF. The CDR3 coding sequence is TGTGCCAGTAGTCCAGGGGGTCCGCGGACAGATACGCAGTATTTT.

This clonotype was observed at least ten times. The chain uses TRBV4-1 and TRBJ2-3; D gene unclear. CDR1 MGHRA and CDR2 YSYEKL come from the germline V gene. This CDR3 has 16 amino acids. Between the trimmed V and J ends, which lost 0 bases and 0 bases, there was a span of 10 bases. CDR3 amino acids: CASSQESHPSTDTQYF. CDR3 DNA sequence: TGCGCCAGCAGCCAAGAGTCTCACCCTAGCACAGATACGCAGTATTTT.

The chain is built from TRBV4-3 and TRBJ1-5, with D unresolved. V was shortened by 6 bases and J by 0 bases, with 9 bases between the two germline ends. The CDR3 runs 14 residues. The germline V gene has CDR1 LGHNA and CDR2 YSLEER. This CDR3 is CASSNDYSNQPQHF. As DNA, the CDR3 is TGCGCCAGCAGTAACGATTATAGCAATCAGCCCCAGCATTTT.

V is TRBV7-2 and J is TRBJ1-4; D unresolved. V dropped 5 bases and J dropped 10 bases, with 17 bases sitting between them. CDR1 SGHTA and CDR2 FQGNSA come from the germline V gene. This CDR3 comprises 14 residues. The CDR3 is CASSTSGSLGKLFF. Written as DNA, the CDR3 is TGTGCCAGCAGCACCTCCGGGTCACTTGGAAAACTGTTTTTT.

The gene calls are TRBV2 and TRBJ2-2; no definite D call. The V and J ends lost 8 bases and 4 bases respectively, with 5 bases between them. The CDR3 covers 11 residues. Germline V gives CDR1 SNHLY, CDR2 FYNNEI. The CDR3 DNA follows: TGTGCCAGCGGAAGCACCGGGGAGCTGTTTTTT. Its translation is CASGSTGELFF.

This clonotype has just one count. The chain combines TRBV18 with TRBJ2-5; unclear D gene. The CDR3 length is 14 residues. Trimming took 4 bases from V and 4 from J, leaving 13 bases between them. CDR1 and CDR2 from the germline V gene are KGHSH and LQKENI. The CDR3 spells CASSLNGEAETQYF. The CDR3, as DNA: TGTGCCAGCTCACTAAATGGCGAGGCAGAGACCCAGTACTTC.

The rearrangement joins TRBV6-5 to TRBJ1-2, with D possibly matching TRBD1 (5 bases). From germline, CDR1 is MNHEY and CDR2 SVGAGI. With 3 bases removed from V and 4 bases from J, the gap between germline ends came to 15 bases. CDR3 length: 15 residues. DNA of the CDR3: TGTGCCAGCAGTTATCCTCGGGGGGGGTCCTATGGCTACACCTTC. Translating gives CASSYPRGGSYGYTF.

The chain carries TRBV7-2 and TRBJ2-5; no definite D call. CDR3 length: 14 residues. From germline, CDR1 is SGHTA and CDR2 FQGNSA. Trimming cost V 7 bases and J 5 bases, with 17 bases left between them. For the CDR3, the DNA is TGTGCCAGCACTAACGCTGCGCGGCGGGAGACCCAGTACTTC. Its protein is CASTNAARRETQYF.

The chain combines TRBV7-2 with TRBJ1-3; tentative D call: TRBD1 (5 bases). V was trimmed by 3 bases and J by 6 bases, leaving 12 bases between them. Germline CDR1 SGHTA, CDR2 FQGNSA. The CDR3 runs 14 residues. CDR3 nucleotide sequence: TGTGCCAGCAGCTTCCAGGGCGCCGCAAACACCATATATTTT. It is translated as CASSFQGAANTIYF. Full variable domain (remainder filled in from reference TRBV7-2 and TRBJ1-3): GAGVSQSPSNKVTEKGKDVELRCDPISGHTALYWYRQSLGQGLEFLIYFQGNSAPDKSGLPSDRFSAERTGGSVSTLTIQRTQQEDSAVYLCASSFQGAANTIYFGEGSWLTVV.

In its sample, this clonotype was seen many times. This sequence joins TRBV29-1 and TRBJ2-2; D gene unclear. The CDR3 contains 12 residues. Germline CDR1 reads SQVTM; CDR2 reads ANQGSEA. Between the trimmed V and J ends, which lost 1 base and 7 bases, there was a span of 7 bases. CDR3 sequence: CSVEVVGGELFF. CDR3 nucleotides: TGCAGCGTTGAAGTCGTTGGCGGGGAGCTGTTTTTT.

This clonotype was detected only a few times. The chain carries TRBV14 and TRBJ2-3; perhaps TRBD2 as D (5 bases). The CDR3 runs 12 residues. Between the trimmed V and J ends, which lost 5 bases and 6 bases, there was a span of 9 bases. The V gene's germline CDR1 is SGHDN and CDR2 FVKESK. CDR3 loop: CASSFSVDTQYF. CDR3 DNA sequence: TGTGCCAGCAGCTTTAGCGTGGATACGCAGTATTTT.

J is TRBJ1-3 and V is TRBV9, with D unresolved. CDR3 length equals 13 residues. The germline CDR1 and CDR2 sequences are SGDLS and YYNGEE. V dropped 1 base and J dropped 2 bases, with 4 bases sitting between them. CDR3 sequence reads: CASSVSPGNTIYF. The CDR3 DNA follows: TGTGCCAGCAGCGTATCCCCTGGAAACACCATATATTTT.

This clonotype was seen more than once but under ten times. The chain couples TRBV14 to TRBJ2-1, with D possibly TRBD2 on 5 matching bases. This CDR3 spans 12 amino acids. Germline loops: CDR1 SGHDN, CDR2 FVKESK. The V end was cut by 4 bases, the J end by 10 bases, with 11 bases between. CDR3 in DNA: TGTGCCAGCAGCCCTGCCTGGAGGGAGCAGTTCTTC. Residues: CASSPAWREQFF.

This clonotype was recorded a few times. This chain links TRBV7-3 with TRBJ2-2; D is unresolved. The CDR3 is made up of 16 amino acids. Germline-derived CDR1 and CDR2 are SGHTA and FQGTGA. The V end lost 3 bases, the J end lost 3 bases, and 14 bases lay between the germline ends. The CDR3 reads CASSFLPGPDTGELFF. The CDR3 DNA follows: TGTGCCAGCAGCTTTCTCCCGGGTCCGGACACCGGGGAGCTGTTTTTT.

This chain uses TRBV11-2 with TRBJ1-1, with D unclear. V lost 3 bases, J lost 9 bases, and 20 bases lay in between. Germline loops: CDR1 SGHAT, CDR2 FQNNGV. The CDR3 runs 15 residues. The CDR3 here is CASSFSGGGDTKAFF. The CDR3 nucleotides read TGTGCCAGCAGCTTCAGTGGAGGCGGGGATACGAAAGCTTTCTTT.

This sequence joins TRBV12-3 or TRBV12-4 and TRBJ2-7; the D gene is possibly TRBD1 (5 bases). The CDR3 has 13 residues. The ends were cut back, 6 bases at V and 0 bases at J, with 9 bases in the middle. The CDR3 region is CASSQDSSYEQYF. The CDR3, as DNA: TGTGCCAGCAGCCAAGACAGCTCCTACGAGCAGTACTTC.

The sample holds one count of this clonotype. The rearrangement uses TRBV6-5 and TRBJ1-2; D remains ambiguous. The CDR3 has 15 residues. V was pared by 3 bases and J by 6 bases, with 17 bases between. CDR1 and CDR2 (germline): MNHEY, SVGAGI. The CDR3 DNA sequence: TGTGCCAGCAGTTATTCCCGGGGTCGACTAAATGGCTACACCTTC. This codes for CASSYSRGRLNGYTF.

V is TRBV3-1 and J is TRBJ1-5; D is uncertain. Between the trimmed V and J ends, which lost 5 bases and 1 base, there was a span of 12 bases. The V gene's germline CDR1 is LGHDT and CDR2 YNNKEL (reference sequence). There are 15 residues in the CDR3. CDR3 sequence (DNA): TGTGCCAGCAGCGCCTCTCCGGGGAGCAATCAGCCCCAGCATTTT. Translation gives CASSASPGSNQPQHF.

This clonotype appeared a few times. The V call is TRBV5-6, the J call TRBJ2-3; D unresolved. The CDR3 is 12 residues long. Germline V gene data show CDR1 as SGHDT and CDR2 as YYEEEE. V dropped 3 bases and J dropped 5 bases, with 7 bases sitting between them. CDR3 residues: CASSSLRDTQYF. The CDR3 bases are TGTGCCAGCAGCTCCCTCAGAGATACGCAGTATTTT.

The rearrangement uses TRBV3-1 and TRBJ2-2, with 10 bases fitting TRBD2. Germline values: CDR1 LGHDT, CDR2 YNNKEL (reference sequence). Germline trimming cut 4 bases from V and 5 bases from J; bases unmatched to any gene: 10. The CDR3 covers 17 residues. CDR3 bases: TGTGCCAGCAGCCCCCCCAGCGGGGGGGCCGGAACCGGGGAGCTGTTTTTT. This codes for CASSPPSGGAGTGELFF.

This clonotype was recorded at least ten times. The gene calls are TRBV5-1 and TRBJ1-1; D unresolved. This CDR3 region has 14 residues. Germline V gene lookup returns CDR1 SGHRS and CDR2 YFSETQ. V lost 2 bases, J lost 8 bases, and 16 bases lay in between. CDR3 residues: CASSFSTSGFEAFF. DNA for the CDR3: TGCGCCAGCAGCTTTTCTACCTCGGGGTTCGAAGCTTTCTTT.

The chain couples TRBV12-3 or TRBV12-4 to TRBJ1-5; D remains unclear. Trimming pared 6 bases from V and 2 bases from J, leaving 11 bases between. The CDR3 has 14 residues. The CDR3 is CASSHEGRNQPQHF. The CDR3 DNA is TGTGCCAGCAGCCATGAGGGCCGCAATCAGCCCCAGCATTTT.

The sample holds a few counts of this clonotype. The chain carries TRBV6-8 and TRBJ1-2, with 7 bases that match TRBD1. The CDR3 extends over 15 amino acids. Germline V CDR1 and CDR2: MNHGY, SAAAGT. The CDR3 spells CALPRQGVRNYGYTF. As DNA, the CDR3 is TGTGCATTACCCAGGCAGGGGGTTCGGAACTATGGCTACACCTTC.